This is a list of T cell receptor beta chains from one sample in a study of blood T cell repertoires in COVID-19. Clones were read by immunoSEQ multiplex PCR, and TCRdb kept only the in-frame ones, dropping some. Altogether 25,000 to 35,000 clones are present, approximately 92% being singletons, with the ten largest covering about 26%. The sequenced sample was peripheral blood. The receptors derive from a man older than 75 with acute or convalescent COVID-19. Each CDR3 is given with its conserved first and last residue. A D gene is named only where the DNA matches it firmly. Size is stated for part of the rows, as once, few or many counts, or as a class when the clone is expanded.

CDR3nt: TGTGCCAGCAGCTTAGGGGGGGCCACAGACACGCAGTATTTT
CDR3aa: CASSLGGATDTQYF
j_gene: TRBJ2-3
d_gene: .
abundance: .
v_gene: TRBV5-6

CDR3nt: TGTGCCAGCAGAGAATCCCCGACATCCGCTGAAGCTTTCTTT
CDR3aa: CASRESPTSAEAFF
j_gene: TRBJ1-1
d_gene: .
abundance: .
v_gene: TRBV2

CDR3nt: TGTGCCAGAAGTGACAGGATCAATCAGCCCCAGCATTTT
CDR3aa: CARSDRINQPQHF
j_gene: TRBJ1-5
d_gene: .
abundance: .
v_gene: TRBV5-3

CDR3nt: TGTGCCATCAGTGACCCCGGCGAGGGATCTTCTGGCTACACCTTC
CDR3aa: CAISDPGEGSSGYTF
j_gene: TRBJ1-2
d_gene: .
abundance: .
v_gene: TRBV10-3

CDR3nt: TGTGCCAGCAGCGGGAGCGGAGGCGAGCAGTACTTC
CDR3aa: CASSGSGGEQYF
j_gene: TRBJ2-7
d_gene: .
abundance: .
v_gene: TRBV4-2

CDR3nt: TGTGCCAGTAGTGAAGGGGTTGCCACTGAAGCTTTCTTT
CDR3aa: CASSEGVATEAFF
j_gene: TRBJ1-1
d_gene: .
abundance: .
v_gene: TRBV19

CDR3nt: TGTGCCAGCAGCTACGAAGCGAGGGCGTATGGCTACACCTTC
CDR3aa: CASSYEARAYGYTF
j_gene: TRBJ1-2
d_gene: .
abundance: .
v_gene: TRBV5-5

CDR3nt: TGTGCCAGCAGCTGGGGACAGACCATGAACACTGAAGCTTTCTTT
CDR3aa: CASSWGQTMNTEAFF
j_gene: TRBJ1-1
d_gene: TRBD1
abundance: .
v_gene: TRBV5-4

CDR3nt: TGTGCCAGTAGTTTCCGAAGGGACAGGGGCCACGAGCAGTACTTC
CDR3aa: CASSFRRDRGHEQYF
j_gene: TRBJ2-7
d_gene: TRBD1
abundance: few
v_gene: TRBV19

CDR3nt: TGTGCCAGCAGCGTAGTTGGTGACATAGGCGGGGAGACCCAGTACTTC
CDR3aa: CASSVVGDIGGETQYF
j_gene: TRBJ2-5
d_gene: .
abundance: .
v_gene: TRBV9

CDR3nt: TGTGCCAGCAGCTTGGGGGCCCTCTATAATTCACCCCTCCACTTT
CDR3aa: CASSLGALYNSPLHF
j_gene: TRBJ1-6
d_gene: .
abundance: .
v_gene: TRBV5-5

CDR3nt: TGTGCCAGCAGCTCGTTAGTCCCTAGCGTGAATGAGCAGTTCTTC
CDR3aa: CASSSLVPSVNEQFF
j_gene: TRBJ2-1
d_gene: .
abundance: .
v_gene: TRBV5-5

CDR3nt: TGTGCCAGTAGTGGGGCCATCGGGGGTGAGCAGTTCTTC
CDR3aa: CASSGAIGGEQFF
j_gene: TRBJ2-1
d_gene: .
abundance: .
v_gene: TRBV19

CDR3nt: TGTGCCAGCAGCAGGGATTATGAAAAACTGTTTTTT
CDR3aa: CASSRDYEKLFF
j_gene: TRBJ1-4
d_gene: .
abundance: .
v_gene: TRBV6-5

CDR3nt: TGTGCCAGTAGTTACACAATCAGGGGTTTCAACGAAGCTTTCTTT
CDR3aa: CASSYTIRGFNEAFF
j_gene: TRBJ1-1
d_gene: .
abundance: once
v_gene: TRBV19

CDR3nt: TGTGCCAGCAGCTCGGGGAGAAGGGACAAAAACATTCAGTACTTC
CDR3aa: CASSSGRRDKNIQYF
j_gene: TRBJ2-4
d_gene: .
abundance: .
v_gene: TRBV11-2

CDR3nt: TGTGCCAGCAGAGCGGACAGGGATCACGAGCAGTACTTC
CDR3aa: CASRADRDHEQYF
j_gene: TRBJ2-7
d_gene: TRBD1
abundance: .
v_gene: TRBV2

CDR3nt: TGCGCCAGCAGCTTGGCCACTAGTAGCGGGAGGTACTACAATGAGCAGTTCTTC
CDR3aa: CASSLATSSGRYYNEQFF
j_gene: TRBJ2-1
d_gene: TRBD2
abundance: .
v_gene: TRBV5-1

CDR3nt: TGTGCCATCAGTGAGCGGGCTAGCGGGATGTCCTACAATGAGCAGTTCTTC
CDR3aa: CAISERASGMSYNEQFF
j_gene: TRBJ2-1
d_gene: TRBD2
abundance: once
v_gene: TRBV10-3

CDR3nt: TGCGCCAGCAGCTCTAGCCTGACAGGGCAGTGGAGCACTGAAGCTTTCTTT
CDR3aa: CASSSSLTGQWSTEAFF
j_gene: TRBJ1-1
d_gene: TRBD1
abundance: once
v_gene: TRBV5-1

CDR3nt: TGTGCCAGCGCACGACGGAGGACAGAAAGATTGGGGGACTATGGCTACACCTTC
CDR3aa: CASARRRTERLGDYGYTF
j_gene: TRBJ1-2
d_gene: .
abundance: .
v_gene: TRBV7-9

CDR3nt: TGTGCCTGGAGGAGGGACAGGGGACGATTTGGTGGCTACACCTTC
CDR3aa: CAWRRDRGRFGGYTF
j_gene: TRBJ1-2
d_gene: TRBD1
abundance: .
v_gene: TRBV30

CDR3nt: TGTGCCAGCAGTCGGACAGCGACGAACACTGAAGCTTTCTTT
CDR3aa: CASSRTATNTEAFF
j_gene: TRBJ1-1
d_gene: .
abundance: .
v_gene: TRBV2

CDR3nt: TGTGCCAGCAGCTTAGGCCGTGACAGCGAGCAGTACTTC
CDR3aa: CASSLGRDSEQYF
j_gene: TRBJ2-7
d_gene: .
abundance: .
v_gene: TRBV13

CDR3nt: TGTGCCAGCAGTGCACTTGGGACGGGGGCAGATACGCAGTATTTT
CDR3aa: CASSALGTGADTQYF
j_gene: TRBJ2-3
d_gene: .
abundance: .
v_gene: TRBV27

CDR3nt: TGCAGCGCTCCAGCGGGAAGGACCGGGGAGCTGTTTTTT
CDR3aa: CSAPAGRTGELFF
j_gene: TRBJ2-2
d_gene: TRBD2
abundance: .
v_gene: TRBV29-1

CDR3nt: TGTGCCAGCAGCTTGGACAGGGGGATCAGCAATCAGCCCCAGCATTTT
CDR3aa: CASSLDRGISNQPQHF
j_gene: TRBJ1-5
d_gene: TRBD1
abundance: .
v_gene: TRBV5-5

CDR3nt: TGTGCCAGCAGCCCACTTTTGCTAGCGGGAAACGCGAACACCGGGGAGCTGTTTTTT
CDR3aa: CASSPLLLAGNANTGELFF
j_gene: TRBJ2-2
d_gene: TRBD2
abundance: .
v_gene: TRBV5-6

CDR3nt: TGTGCCAGCAGTCCCTCCTCGGGGGGTTCCCCTGAAGCTTTCTTT
CDR3aa: CASSPSSGGSPEAFF
j_gene: TRBJ1-1
d_gene: .
abundance: .
v_gene: TRBV28

CDR3nt: TGTGCCAGCAGCTTGGGGTGGCAGGATAGCAATCAGCCCCAGCATTTT
CDR3aa: CASSLGWQDSNQPQHF
j_gene: TRBJ1-5
d_gene: .
abundance: .
v_gene: TRBV5-5

CDR3nt: TGCGCCAGCAGCTTGGCGGGGAAACAGGGGGCGGGAGAGCAGTTCTTC
CDR3aa: CASSLAGKQGAGEQFF
j_gene: TRBJ2-1
d_gene: TRBD1
abundance: once
v_gene: TRBV5-1

CDR3nt: TGTGCCAGCAGTGAAAGGGGGTGGGATGAGCAGTTCTTC
CDR3aa: CASSERGWDEQFF
j_gene: TRBJ2-1
d_gene: .
abundance: .
v_gene: TRBV2

CDR3nt: TGTGCCAGCTCACCTCGACAGGGTGGGTTTTATGGCTACACCTTC
CDR3aa: CASSPRQGGFYGYTF
j_gene: TRBJ1-2
d_gene: TRBD1
abundance: .
v_gene: TRBV18